The 32 T cell receptor beta chains in this list originate from one sample, sequenced in a study of early T cells in non-severe SARS-CoV-2 infection. Each CDR3 protein gets one entry after TCRdb re-called the 5' RACE reads with MiXCR. The data show around 25,000 distinct CDR3 sequences, 5.5% seen once. The sample taken for sequencing was whole blood. The receptors here all came from an adult who was a healthcare worker with PCR-confirmed SARS-CoV-2 infection or an uninfected control (not recorded which).

Ten or more counts support this clonotype. V usage is TRBV18 and J usage is TRBJ1-5; D perhaps matches TRBD1 (6 bases). V was trimmed by 4 bases and J by 6 bases, leaving 10 bases between them. The germline gives CDR1 KGHSH, CDR2 LQKENI. The CDR3 is 13 amino acids. This chain's CDR3 is CASSLTGPQPQHF. CDR3 nucleotides: TGTGCCAGCTCACTTACAGGGCCTCAGCCCCAGCATTTT.

This clonotype came up many times. Here the CDR3 reads CASRPGLPYNEQFF. The CDR3 DNA follows: TGTGCCAGCCGGCCCGGGCTTCCCTACAATGAGCAGTTCTTC. The V gene is TRBV21-1, the J gene TRBJ2-1; TRBD1, the table's D call, lacks a check against the DNA. TRBV21-1 counts as a pseudogene. The CDR3 has 14 amino acids.

This clonotype has a count of ten or more. The V call is TRBV4-1, the J call TRBJ1-2; D is perhaps TRBD1 (5 bases). This CDR3 is 14 amino acids long. Trimming left V 8 bases short and J 2 bases short, with 15 bases between. Germline V gene sequence: CDR1 MGHRA, CDR2 YSYEKL. CDR3 loop: CASGFDSPNYGYTF. In nucleotides, the CDR3 is TGCGCCAGCGGTTTTGACAGCCCGAACTATGGCTACACCTTC.

Judged by abundance, this clonotype is medium-sized. The CDR3 region is CASSLFERGPSYNEQFF. In DNA, the CDR3 is TGTGCCAGCAGTTTATTTGAGCGGGGACCCTCCTACAATGAGCAGTTCTTC. This chain links TRBV27 with TRBJ2-1; 7 bases align to TRBD2. Germline V gives CDR1 MNHEY, CDR2 SMNVEV (reference sequence). The length of the CDR3 is 17 residues. V lost 1 base, J lost 0 bases, and 6 bases stayed unmatched.

This clonotype was recorded many times. The CDR3 DNA reads as TGTGCCAGCAGTCGGGACGGTTATCAGCCCCAGCATTTT. As protein: CASSRDGYQPQHF. The V gene is TRBV6-2 or TRBV6-3, the J gene TRBJ1-5; D may be TRBD1 (5 bases). Germline CDR1 is MNHEY and CDR2 is SVGEGT. V was shortened by 5 bases and J by 5 bases, with 10 bases between the two germline ends. The CDR3 is 13 residues long.

In this sample, this clonotype turned up many times. The chain couples TRBV6-2 or TRBV6-3 to TRBJ2-1; D possibly corresponds to TRBD2 (5 bases). The CDR3 consists of 13 residues. V shed 6 bases and J shed 6 bases, with 12 bases lying between them. CDR1 and CDR2 from the germline V gene are MNHEY and SVGEGT. This chain's CDR3 is CASSRLARNEQFF. The CDR3 DNA sequence: TGTGCCAGCAGCCGCCTAGCACGCAATGAGCAGTTCTTC.

This clonotype rates as medium-sized. The rearrangement links TRBV9 to TRBJ2-1, with D hard to call. Germline V gives CDR1 SGDLS, CDR2 YYNGEE. Trimming shortened V by 0 bases and J by 0 bases, and 10 bases separated the two germline ends. This CDR3 has 16 residues. CDR3 amino acids: CASSVGYALSYNEQFF. CDR3 nucleotides: TGTGCCAGCAGCGTAGGATATGCGCTCTCCTACAATGAGCAGTTCTTC.

This clonotype showed up many times. This chain connects TRBV10-2 to TRBJ2-1, with 12 bases lining up with TRBD2. This CDR3 region has 14 residues. Germline V gene lookup returns CDR1 WSHSY and CDR2 SAAADI. With 6 bases clipped from V and 6 bases from J, the junction kept 3 bases outside the gene matches. The CDR3 is CASRASGGANEQFF. CDR3 bases: TGCGCCAGCAGGGCTAGCGGGGGGGCCAATGAGCAGTTCTTC.

This clonotype was seen many times. This sequence joins TRBV12-2 and TRBJ2-4. TRBV12-2 is a documented pseudogene. This CDR3 contains 16 residues. CDR3 residues: CASRLAQIGAKNIQYF. In nucleotides, the CDR3 is TGTGCAAGTCGCTTAGCTCAAATCGGAGCCAAAAACATTCAGTACTTC.

This clonotype is medium-sized within its sample. The rearrangement uses TRBV11-2 and TRBJ1-1, with D maybe TRBD1 (5 bases). Germline-derived CDR1 and CDR2 are SGHAT and FQNNGV. Trimming removed 1 base at V and 5 bases at J, with 11 bases between. The CDR3 length is 14 residues. CDR3 coding DNA: TGTGCCAGCAGCTTAGCCCAGGGTTGGACTGAAGCTTTCTTT. As protein: CASSLAQGWTEAFF. Drawing the rest from reference TRBV11-2 and TRBJ1-1, the complete variable domain is EAGVAQSPRYKIIEKRQSVAFWCNPISGHATLYWYQQILGQGPKLLIQFQNNGVVDDSQLPKDRFSAERLKGVDSTLKIQPAKLEDSAVYLCASSLAQGWTEAFFGQGTRLTVV.

This clonotype has ten or more counts. The chain links TRBV11-2 to TRBJ2-7; 7 nucleotides agree with TRBD1. This CDR3 contains 15 residues. Trimming at V came to 5 bases and at J to 2 bases, leaving 9 bases not matched to a gene. Germline V gene data show CDR1 as SGHAT and CDR2 as FQNNGV. This CDR3 is CASSPVGDRPYEQYF. The CDR3 DNA is TGTGCCAGCAGCCCGGTGGGGGACAGACCCTACGAGCAGTACTTC.

This clonotype was recorded many times. This chain joins TRBV5-1 and TRBJ2-7; either TRBD1 or TRBD2 may supply D (5 bases each). Trimming removed 5 bases at V and 6 bases at J, with 21 bases between. CDR3 length: 15 residues. CDR1 is SGHRS and CDR2 is YFSETQ in the germline V gene. This CDR3 reads CASRKAGTAVTEQYF. As DNA, the CDR3 is TGCGCCAGCAGAAAAGCCGGGACGGCGGTCACCGAGCAGTACTTC.

This clonotype was found many times. The chain joins TRBV28 to TRBJ2-3; a possible D gene is TRBD2 (5 bases). Trimming pared 5 bases from V and 3 bases from J, leaving 15 bases between. The germline V gene has CDR1 MDHEN and CDR2 SYDVKM. This CDR3 is 15 amino acids long. The chain's CDR3 is CASSPPPGRTDTQYF. Here the CDR3 DNA reads TGTGCCAGCAGTCCCCCCCCGGGAAGGACAGATACGCAGTATTTT.

The chain combines TRBV12-3 or TRBV12-4 with TRBJ2-1; TRBD2 might be the D (6 bases). The V end was cut by 7 bases, the J end by 0 bases, with 10 bases between. This CDR3 has 14 amino acids. CDR3 in amino acids: CASTMGLSYNEQFF. The CDR3 DNA follows: TGTGCCAGCACCATGGGACTCTCCTACAATGAGCAGTTCTTC.

This clonotype has just a few counts. This CDR3 reads CASSPRAVGSYEQYF. DNA of the CDR3: TGTGCCAGCTCACCCCGGGCAGTAGGTTCCTACGAGCAGTACTTC. The chain links TRBV18 to TRBJ2-7; D gene ambiguous. The length of the CDR3 is 15 residues. CDR1 and CDR2 (germline): KGHSH, LQKENI. V was clipped by 3 bases and J by 1 base, with 13 bases between them.

This clonotype was seen at least ten times. This rearrangement joins TRBV20-1 to TRBJ2-5; 13 positions match TRBD2. The germline gives CDR1 DFQATT, CDR2 SNEGSKA (reference sequence). The CDR3 covers 19 residues. With V trimmed by 5 bases and J by 2 bases, 17 bases remained unmatched. Here the CDR3 reads CSASLLTSGGPPKQETQYF. CDR3 bases: TGCAGTGCTTCTCTACTGACTAGCGGGGGGCCACCAAAGCAAGAGACCCAGTACTTC.

This clonotype is medium-sized. The rearrangement links TRBV12-3 or TRBV12-4 to TRBJ1-1, with TRBD1 identical over 8 bases. V shed 6 bases and J 10 bases; nucleotides not matched to a gene: 10. CDR3 length: 13 amino acids. Written as DNA, the CDR3 is TGTGCCAGCAGATCTGACAGGGGCCTCGGAGCTTTCTTT. Protein sequence: CASRSDRGLGAFF.

This clonotype was seen repeatedly, ten times or more. V and J are TRBV20-1 and TRBJ2-4; TRBD2 matches 7 bases. V shed 2 bases and J 4 bases; nucleotides not matched to a gene: 8. The CDR3 totals 15 residues. Germline CDR1 is DFQATT and CDR2 is SNEGSKA (reference sequence). CDR3 loop: CSARSAGFMKNIQYF. The CDR3 DNA sequence: TGCAGTGCTAGATCAGCGGGGTTCATGAAAAACATTCAGTACTTC.

This clonotype was picked up many times. This sequence joins TRBV12-3 or TRBV12-4 and TRBJ1-5; D gene ambiguous. There are 14 residues in the CDR3. The ends were cut back, 4 bases at V and 7 bases at J, with 14 bases in the middle. CDR3 sequence: CASSYGLGKQPQHF. Written as DNA, the CDR3 is TGTGCCAGCAGTTACGGCCTAGGAAAGCAGCCCCAGCATTTT.

Ten or more counts support this clonotype. This sequence joins TRBV18 and TRBJ1-2; 7 bases agree with TRBD1. J gave up 4 bases and V 5 bases, and 13 bases lay outside the gene matches. The CDR3 has 16 amino acids. Germline CDR1 and CDR2: KGHSH and LQKENI. CDR3 bases: TGTGCCAGCTCATCTTACGACAGGGACGGGAGCTATGGCTACACCTTC. Its translation is CASSSYDRDGSYGYTF.

This clonotype was counted a few times. The chain has TRBV7-2 and TRBJ1-5; 7 positions agree with TRBD1. From germline, CDR1 is SGHTA and CDR2 FQGNSA. Losses at the gene ends were 1 base for V and 4 bases for J; bases not matched to a gene: 4. This CDR3 has 15 amino acids. DNA for the CDR3: TGTGCCAGCAGCTTAGAGGGGGCGCGTAATCAGCCCCAGCATTTT. Translation gives CASSLEGARNQPQHF. Using reference TRBV7-2 and TRBJ1-5 for the parts outside the CDR3, the full variable domain is GAGVSQSPSNKVTEKGKDVELRCDPISGHTALYWYRQSLGQGLEFLIYFQGNSAPDKSGLPSDRFSAERTGGSVSTLTIQRTQQEDSAVYLCASSLEGARNQPQHFGDGTRLSIL.

In its sample, this clonotype is medium-sized. The CDR3 spells CASSLEGLSSGNTIYF. The CDR3 nucleotides are TGCGCCAGCAGCTTGGAGGGGTTAAGCTCTGGAAACACCATATATTTT. This chain links TRBV5-1 with TRBJ1-3; D perhaps matches TRBD1 (5 bases). Between the trimmed V and J ends, which lost 0 bases and 0 bases, there was a span of 10 bases. CDR1 is SGHRS and CDR2 is YFSETQ in the germline V gene. The CDR3 is 16 residues long.

In this sample, this clonotype turned up many times. The chain joins TRBV7-3 to TRBJ2-7, with D unclear. Trimming removed 0 bases from V and 5 bases from J, with 14 bases in between. CDR1 is SGHTA and CDR2 is FQGTGA in the germline V gene. The CDR3 totals 15 residues. This chain's CDR3 is CASSLTPGLLDEQYF. Here the CDR3 DNA reads TGTGCCAGCAGCTTAACCCCCGGGTTACTGGACGAGCAGTACTTC.

The table lists this clonotype with many counts. V gene TRBV2 combines with J gene TRBJ2-5; no firm D call. Germline CDR1 SNHLY, CDR2 FYNNEI. CDR3 length: 15 residues. Between the trimmed V and J ends, which lost 2 bases and 5 bases, there was a span of 15 bases. This chain's CDR3 is CASSEIGSGGETQYF. The CDR3 DNA reads TGTGCCAGCAGTGAAATAGGGTCAGGTGGCGAGACCCAGTACTTC.

This clonotype was detected ten times or more. The CDR3 spells CASSLGFGSEQYF. The CDR3, as DNA: TGTGCCAGCAGCTTAGGTTTCGGGTCCGAGCAGTACTTC. This rearrangement joins TRBV7-8 to TRBJ2-7; D call uncertain. Germline values: CDR1 SGHVS, CDR2 FQNEAQ. Trimming removed 1 base at V and 6 bases at J, with 10 bases between. The CDR3 runs 13 residues.

This clonotype was detected a few times. The chain has TRBV5-4 and TRBJ1-1; possibly TRBD1 for D (6 bases). This CDR3 has 14 residues. With 3 bases removed from V and 7 bases from J, the gap between germline ends came to 16 bases. Looked up from germline, CDR1 is SGHNT and CDR2 is YYREEE (reference sequence). The CDR3 DNA is TGTGCCAGCAGCTCCCTGGGCGGACAGTTTGAAGCTTTCTTT. It is translated as CASSSLGGQFEAFF.

Relative to its sample, this clonotype is medium-sized. The chain has TRBV25-1 and TRBJ2-7, with D perhaps being TRBD1 or TRBD2 (6 bases each). V was pared by 1 base and J by 0 bases, with 10 bases between. The CDR3 contains 15 residues. The V gene's germline CDR1 is MGHDK and CDR2 SYGVNS. In DNA form, the CDR3 reads TGTGCCAGCAGTGAATCCCGGGGGCCCTCCTACGAGCAGTACTTC. Translation gives CASSESRGPSYEQYF.

This clonotype is medium-sized (0.01 to 0.1%) within its sample. This chain joins TRBV7-2 and TRBJ2-7; 15 bases align to TRBD2. Losses at the gene ends were 5 bases for V and 0 bases for J; bases not matched to a gene: 11. The CDR3 is 19 amino acids. CDR1 is SGHTA, CDR2 FQGNSA, per germline. CDR3 region: CASSHNPGLAGGPSYEQYF. The CDR3 DNA reads TGTGCCAGCAGCCATAACCCGGGACTAGCGGGGGGACCCTCCTACGAGCAGTACTTC.

This clonotype was detected many times. V usage is TRBV7-9 and J usage is TRBJ2-5; D perhaps matches TRBD2 (6 bases). Between the trimmed V and J ends, which lost 6 bases and 5 bases, there was a span of 13 bases. CDR1 is SEHNR, CDR2 FQNEAQ, per germline (reference sequence). There are 13 residues in the CDR3. This CDR3 reads CASSPTSLETQYF. CDR3 nucleotides: TGTGCCAGCAGTCCGACTAGTTTGGAGACCCAGTACTTC.

V is TRBV11-2 and J is TRBJ2-1; D ambiguous. Trimming shortened V by 1 base and J by 2 bases, and 12 bases separated the two germline ends. CDR1 and CDR2 (germline): SGHAT, FQNNGV. This CDR3 has 16 residues. CDR3 sequence reads: CASSLVHSSAYNEQFF. DNA for the CDR3: TGTGCCAGCAGCTTAGTGCACTCCTCAGCCTACAATGAGCAGTTCTTC.

The V and J genes are TRBV12-3 or TRBV12-4 and TRBJ1-2; TRBD1 is a possible D gene (6 bases). The CDR3 has 14 residues. V lost 1 base, J lost 7 bases, and 13 bases lay in between. The CDR3 reads CASSLDGTFFGYTF. As DNA, the CDR3 is TGTGCCAGCAGTTTAGATGGGACATTTTTTGGCTACACCTTC.

Ten or more counts support this clonotype. The V and J genes are TRBV9 and TRBJ2-7; tentative D call: TRBD2 (7 bases). The CDR3 has 16 amino acids. V was clipped by 2 bases and J by 2 bases, with 17 bases between them. CDR1 and CDR2 (germline): SGDLS, YYNGEE. CDR3 sequence: CASSVSLGGAPYEQYF. The CDR3, as DNA: TGTGCCAGCAGCGTGTCCCTGGGGGGGGCCCCCTACGAGCAGTACTTC.